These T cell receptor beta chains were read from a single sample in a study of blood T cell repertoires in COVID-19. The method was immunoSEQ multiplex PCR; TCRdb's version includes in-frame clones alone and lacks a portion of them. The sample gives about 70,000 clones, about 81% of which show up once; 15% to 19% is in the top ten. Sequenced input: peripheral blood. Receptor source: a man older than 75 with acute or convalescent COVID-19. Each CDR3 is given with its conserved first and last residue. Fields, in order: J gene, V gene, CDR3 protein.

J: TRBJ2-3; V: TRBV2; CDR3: CATLAGVTDTQYF
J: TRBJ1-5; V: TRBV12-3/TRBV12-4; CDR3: CASSLNNAQPQHF
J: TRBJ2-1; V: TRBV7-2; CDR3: CASSWVRGHYNEQFF
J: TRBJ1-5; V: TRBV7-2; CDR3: CASSSSYSSRGQPQHF
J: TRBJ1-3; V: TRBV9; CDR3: CASSAMGQLTGNTIYF
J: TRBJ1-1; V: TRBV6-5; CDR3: CASSYVSGTEAFF
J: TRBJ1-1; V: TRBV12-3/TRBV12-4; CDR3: CASSFGASEEAFF
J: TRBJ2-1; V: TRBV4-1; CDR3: CASSQDARVGGVNREQFF
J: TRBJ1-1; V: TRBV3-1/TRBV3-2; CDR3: CASSQGQYTEAFF
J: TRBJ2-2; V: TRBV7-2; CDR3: CASSSDRQGVDTGELFF
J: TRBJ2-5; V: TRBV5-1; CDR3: CASSLIPRSGISQETQYF
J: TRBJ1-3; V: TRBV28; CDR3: CASSPGQGSSGNTIYF
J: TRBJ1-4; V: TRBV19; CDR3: CASSVTGGNEKLFF
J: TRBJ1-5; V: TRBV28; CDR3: CASSFPLGTQSNQPQHF